This T cell receptor (beta chain) was profiled in a study of T-cell reconstitution after alpha-beta-depleted transplantation in children. The V end lost 2 bases, the J end lost 4 bases, and 14 bases lay between the germline ends. Germline-derived CDR1 and CDR2 are KGHSH and LQKENI. The CDR3 covers 15 residues. Unique molecular identifiers were incorporated when the TCRbeta library was constructed. One entry per CDR3 protein, called by TCRdb with MiXCR from the PCR reads. Of 200,000 to 250,000 distinct CDR3 sequences in the sample, approximately 10% were seen once. This clonotype was recorded at least ten times.

Sequencing used PBMCs, obtained before TCRalphabeta/CD19-depleted stem cell transplant. This clonotype originated in a child in the first two years of life with acute myeloid leukemia, due to receive a stem cell transplant. V gene TRBV18 combines with J gene TRBJ1-2, with unresolved D. CDR3 loop: CASSPVETSGYGYTF. The CDR3 bases are TGTGCCAGCTCACCAGTGGAGACCAGCGGCTATGGCTACACCTTC.